Following are 10 T cell receptor beta chains from one sample sequenced in a study of cytotoxic CD8 clonotypes in ibrutinib-treated CLL. Here immunoSEQ multiplex PCR was the method, and the copy in TCRdb shows in-frame clones only, minus some. In the table there are 14,000 or so clones, approximately 60% of which are singletons. The sequenced sample was PBMCs, obtained before ibrutinib treatment. All receptors derive from a human donor with chronic lymphocytic leukemia.

The rearrangement uses TRBV7-9 and TRBJ1-1; 7 bases fit TRBD1. Looked up from germline, CDR1 is SEHNR and CDR2 is FQNEAQ (reference sequence). The ends lost 5 bases at V and 1 base at J; junction bases unmatched: 7. The CDR3 runs 15 residues. This CDR3 is CASSPYRGENTEAFF. The CDR3 nucleotides read TGTGCCAGCAGCCCATACAGGGGCGAGAACACTGAAGCTTTCTTT.

This chain joins TRBV5-8 and TRBJ2-3, with D maybe TRBD2 (6 bases). Per germline, CDR1 SGHTS and CDR2 YDEGEE. The V and J ends lost 3 bases and 2 bases respectively, with 22 bases between them. This CDR3 is built from 18 residues. The CDR3 DNA reads TGTGCCAGCAGCTGGTTGCGCGGGGCCGACTTCTTCACAGATACGCAGTATTTT. As protein: CASSWLRGADFFTDTQYF.

The chain links TRBV18 to TRBJ1-5, with D possibly TRBD1 on 5 matching bases. The CDR3 sequence is 17 residues long. V lost 0 bases and J lost 2, with 14 bases in between. Germline V gene lookup returns CDR1 KGHSH and CDR2 LQKENI. The CDR3 spells CASSPPEGLFRNQPQHF. The CDR3 DNA is TGTGCCAGCTCACCACCGGAGGGGCTTTTTCGCAATCAGCCCCAGCATTTT.

The table lists this clone with a few counts. The rearrangement links TRBV7-9 to TRBJ1-2, with D possibly TRBD1 on 5 matching bases. CDR1 SEHNR and CDR2 FQNEAQ come from the germline V gene (reference sequence). With 7 bases removed from V and 6 bases from J, the gap between germline ends came to 12 bases. The CDR3 is 12 residues long. Here the CDR3 DNA reads TGTGCCAGCACCACTGCGGGGGATGGCTACACCTTC. It codes for CASTTAGDGYTF.

This clone was counted ten times or more. V and J are TRBV5-5 and TRBJ1-2, with a possible D match to TRBD1 (5 bases). The CDR3 loop spans 13 amino acids. Trimming stripped 0 bases from V and 8 bases from J, with 11 bases between. The germline V gene has CDR1 SGHKS and CDR2 YYEKEE (reference sequence). This CDR3 is CASSLDGTGGYTF. CDR3 nucleotides: TGTGCCAGCAGCTTGGACGGGACGGGCGGCTACACCTTC. The full variable domain, rest sourced from reference TRBV5-5 and TRBJ1-2, is DAGVTQSPTHLIKTRGQQVTLRCSPISGHKSVSWYQQVLGQGPQFIFQYYEKEERGRGNFPDRFSARQFPNYSSELNVNALLLGDSALYLCASSLDGTGGYTFGSGTRLTVV.

The V call is TRBV2, the J call TRBJ1-5; 9 bases line up with TRBD1. From germline, CDR1 is SNHLY and CDR2 FYNNEI. Trimming took 3 bases from V and 4 from J; bases not matched to a gene: 1. CDR3 length equals 14 residues. The CDR3 nucleotides read TGTGCCAGCAGTGACGGACAGGGGAATCAGCCCCAGCATTTT. Protein sequence: CASSDGQGNQPQHF.

The rearrangement links TRBV18 to TRBJ2-7; D may be TRBD1 (7 bases). Germline V gene sequence: CDR1 KGHSH, CDR2 LQKENI. The CDR3 runs 14 residues. Trimming took off 3 bases at V and 3 bases at J, with 12 bases between the two ends. The CDR3 sequence is CASSPAGQLYEQYF. The CDR3 coding sequence is TGTGCCAGCTCACCCGCGGGACAGCTCTACGAGCAGTACTTC.

DNA for the CDR3: TGTGCCAGCAGTTTATCAGGGATTTCCTACGAGCAGTACTTC. This sequence encodes CASSLSGISYEQYF. The chain is built from TRBV27 and TRBJ2-7, with D uncertain. Per the germline V gene, CDR1 is MNHEY and CDR2 is SMNVEV (reference sequence). V lost 0 bases to trimming and J lost 1 base, with 7 bases between them. The CDR3 extends over 14 amino acids.

This clone was seen a handful of times. V is TRBV19 and J is TRBJ1-1; a possible D gene is TRBD1 (6 bases). V lost 7 bases to trimming and J lost 1 base, with 10 bases between them. The CDR3 length is 13 residues. CDR1 and CDR2 (germline): LNHDA, SQIVND (reference sequence). Here the CDR3 DNA reads TGTGCCAGTACCTCGGACAGGAACACTGAAGCTTTCTTT. Its translation: CASTSDRNTEAFF.

This chain uses TRBV5-6 with TRBJ2-2, with 8 bases that match TRBD1. The CDR3 is 13 residues long. The junction had 2 bases not matched to a gene; V was cut back by 4 bases and J by 6 bases. Germline values: CDR1 SGHDT, CDR2 YYEEEE. Here the CDR3 reads CASSRQGSGELFF. The CDR3 DNA reads as TGTGCCAGCAGCCGACAGGGGTCCGGGGAGCTGTTTTTT.